The rows below give T cell receptor beta chains drawn from one sample of a study of shared clonotypes between healthy human individuals. This table comes from immunoSEQ multiplex PCR, and its TCRdb copy is limited to in-frame clones, with some not included. The sample shows over a million clones, around 95% of them seen only once. Sequenced material: naive CD4+ T cells sorted from blood. The source is a man aged 25-45 years in good health. Each CDR3 is given with its conserved first and last residue. The D gene is left open where the match is weak. Expanded clones are given a class, and other clones once, few, many or no size at all.

V,D,size,J,DNA,CDR3
TRBV7-2,TRBD1,-,TRBJ1-1,TGTGCCAGCACCTACAGGGGTAACACTGAAGCTTTCTTT,CASTYRGNTEAFF
TRBV6-1,-,-,TRBJ2-1,TGTGCCAGCAGTGAAATACGGAGAAGGAATGAGCAGTTCTTC,CASSEIRRRNEQFF
TRBV29-1,-,-,TRBJ1-1,TGCAGCGTCAGGGGTTTGTGGAAAGTTGGGGAGGTCGAGGCTTTCTTT,CSVRGLWKVGEVEAFF
TRBV6-4,-,-,TRBJ1-1,TGTGCCAGCAGTGTACAGGGGAACACTGAAGCTTTCTTT,CASSVQGNTEAFF
TRBV28,-,-,TRBJ1-5,TGTGCCAGCAGTTTTAGGGGACGGCGTCAGCCCCAGCATTTT,CASSFRGRRQPQHF
TRBV11-2,TRBD2,-,TRBJ2-7,TGTGCCAGCAGCACGCGAACAAGCGGGACTCCCAACGAGCAGTACTTC,CASSTRTSGTPNEQYF
TRBV7-2,-,once,TRBJ2-7,TGTGCCAGCAGCTTAAACTCCTACGAGCAGTACTTC,CASSLNSYEQYF
TRBV5-5,-,once,TRBJ2-5,TGTGCCAGCAGCTTGGATATAGGGGAGACCCAGTACTTC,CASSLDIGETQYF
TRBV11-2,-,-,TRBJ2-4,TGTGCCAGCAGCCCCGGCGGGTCCCGAAACATTCAGTACTTC,CASSPGGSRNIQYF
TRBV5-4,TRBD2,few,TRBJ2-1,TGTGCCAGCAGTCGATGGACTAGCGGTTACAATGAGCAGTTCTTC,CASSRWTSGYNEQFF
TRBV10-1,TRBD2,-,TRBJ2-3,TGCGCCAGCGGGGGGACTAGCGGGAACACAGATACGCAGTATTTT,CASGGTSGNTDTQYF
TRBV7-3,-,-,TRBJ2-2,TGTGCCAGCAGCTCTAAAAACACCGGGGAGCTGTTTTTT,CASSSKNTGELFF
TRBV27,-,-,TRBJ1-1,TGTGCCAGCAGGCGGGCCAGGGAGAGCAATGAAGCTTTCTTT,CASRRARESNEAFF
TRBV10-2,TRBD1,-,TRBJ2-2,TGCGCCAGCAGAGGACAGGCAACCGGGGAGCTGTTTTTT,CASRGQATGELFF
TRBV2,-,-,TRBJ2-3,TGTGCCAGCAGTGAAGTGAGGTCAGGCACAGATACGCAGTATTTT,CASSEVRSGTDTQYF
TRBV5-1,-,-,TRBJ2-2,TGCGCCAGCAGCTTGGTCGGGGCGGGCACCGGGGAGCTGTTTTTT,CASSLVGAGTGELFF
TRBV6-5,-,-,TRBJ2-1,TGTGCCAGCAGTTACGGACACAATGAGCAGTTCTTC,CASSYGHNEQFF
TRBV6-1,TRBD2,-,TRBJ2-1,TGTGCCAGCAGCCCAGCGGGAGGGCTCTACAATGAGCAGTTCTTC,CASSPAGGLYNEQFF
TRBV7-2,-,-,TRBJ1-3,TGTGCCAGCAGCACGCGACAGAAAGGAAACACCATATATTTT,CASSTRQKGNTIYF
TRBV7-2,-,-,TRBJ2-7,TGTGCCAGCAGCCCGGGACTCGCGAGTTCCTACGAGCAGTACTTC,CASSPGLASSYEQYF
TRBV5-5,-,-,TRBJ1-1,TGTGCCAGCAGCTTGGTTGGAGTGAACACTGAAGCTTTCTTT,CASSLVGVNTEAFF
TRBV6-6,-,-,TRBJ2-1,TGTGCCAGCAGGTCCGGGAACTACAATGAGCAGTTCTTC,CASRSGNYNEQFF
TRBV14,-,-,TRBJ2-3,TGTGCCAGCAGCCAACGGTTGGGGAGCACAGATACGCAGTATTTT,CASSQRLGSTDTQYF
TRBV11-2,-,-,TRBJ2-1,TGTGCCAGCAGCTCAGGGGGCGTTAGCGGGAGCTACAATGAGCAGTTCTTC,CASSSGGVSGSYNEQFF
TRBV28,-,once,TRBJ1-5,TGTGCCAGCAGTTTATGGGACACTAGCAATCAGCCCCAGCATTTT,CASSLWDTSNQPQHF
TRBV18,-,-,TRBJ1-1,TGTGCCAGCTCACCGTACCGGGGCAGCGGAACTGGAGCTTTCTTT,CASSPYRGSGTGAFF
TRBV6-5,TRBD1,-,TRBJ2-2,TGTGCCAGCAGGGACAGGGGCGGTACCGGGGAGCTGTTTTTT,CASRDRGGTGELFF
TRBV27,TRBD2,-,TRBJ2-3,TGTGCCAGCAGTCACCCCAGCGGGAGGGCCGGCACAGATACGCAGTATTTT,CASSHPSGRAGTDTQYF
TRBV7-9,TRBD1,-,TRBJ1-3,TGTGCCAGCAGCGTAGACGGGACAGGGGTAAACTCTGGAAACACCATATATTTT,CASSVDGTGVNSGNTIYF
TRBV7-9,TRBD1,-,TRBJ1-4,TGTGCCAGCAGCGGAATCGACAGGGGTTCAAAACTGTTTTTT,CASSGIDRGSKLFF
TRBV20-1,-,once,TRBJ2-3,TGCAGTGCTATTCGTAAGGAGGCGCAGTATTTT,CSAIRKEAQYF
TRBV28,TRBD1,-,TRBJ2-7,TGTGCCAGCAGTCAGGGGGCCCCCTACGAGCAGTACTTC,CASSQGAPYEQYF
TRBV7-6,TRBD2,-,TRBJ2-3,TGTGCCAGCAGCTTAAAATCGGCCGGCGGGGGTGCTAGCACAGATACGCAGTATTTT,CASSLKSAGGGASTDTQYF
TRBV9,-,-,TRBJ2-5,TGTGCCAGCAGCGTAACCGGAGGGGGAGAGACCCAGTACTTC,CASSVTGGGETQYF
TRBV5-6,-,-,TRBJ2-2,TGTGCCAGCACCGCGGTGGGGATAAACACCGGGGAGCTGTTTTTT,CASTAVGINTGELFF
TRBV9,-,-,TRBJ1-1,TGTGCCAGCAGCCCCTCGACGGGCGAAGAAGCTTTCTTT,CASSPSTGEEAFF
TRBV29-1,-,-,TRBJ2-1,TGCAGCGCGGGGGCCCAACAAAATGAGCAGTTCTTC,CSAGAQQNEQFF
TRBV5-1,-,-,TRBJ2-3,TGCGCCAGCTCCCGGGAGTGGGTGGCAGATACGCAGTATTTT,CASSREWVADTQYF
TRBV27,-,-,TRBJ2-7,TGTGCCAGCGCCTTCGGGGAGCTCCTACGGGAGCAGTACTTC,CASAFGELLREQYF
TRBV9,TRBD2,-,TRBJ2-5,TGTGCCAGCAGCGTTCTAGCGGGAGGTTCGGGGACCCAGTACTTC,CASSVLAGGSGTQYF